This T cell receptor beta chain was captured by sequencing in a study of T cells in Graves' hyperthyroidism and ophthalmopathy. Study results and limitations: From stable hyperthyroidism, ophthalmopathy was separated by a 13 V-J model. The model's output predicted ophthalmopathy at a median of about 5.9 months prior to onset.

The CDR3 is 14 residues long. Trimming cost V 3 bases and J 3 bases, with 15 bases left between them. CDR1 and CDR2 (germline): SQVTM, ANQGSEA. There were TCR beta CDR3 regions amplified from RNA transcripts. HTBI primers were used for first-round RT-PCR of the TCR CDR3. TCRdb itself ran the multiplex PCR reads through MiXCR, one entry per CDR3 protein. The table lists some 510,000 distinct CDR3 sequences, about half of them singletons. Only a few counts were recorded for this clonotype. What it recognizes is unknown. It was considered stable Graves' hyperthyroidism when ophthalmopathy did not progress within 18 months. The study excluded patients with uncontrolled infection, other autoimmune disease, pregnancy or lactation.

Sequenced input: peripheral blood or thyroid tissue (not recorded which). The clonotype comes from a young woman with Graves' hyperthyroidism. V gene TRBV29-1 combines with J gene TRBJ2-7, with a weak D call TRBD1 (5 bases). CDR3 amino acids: CSVEYQGRNYEQYF. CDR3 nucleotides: TGCAGCGTTGAGTATCAGGGTAGGAACTACGAGCAGTACTTC.